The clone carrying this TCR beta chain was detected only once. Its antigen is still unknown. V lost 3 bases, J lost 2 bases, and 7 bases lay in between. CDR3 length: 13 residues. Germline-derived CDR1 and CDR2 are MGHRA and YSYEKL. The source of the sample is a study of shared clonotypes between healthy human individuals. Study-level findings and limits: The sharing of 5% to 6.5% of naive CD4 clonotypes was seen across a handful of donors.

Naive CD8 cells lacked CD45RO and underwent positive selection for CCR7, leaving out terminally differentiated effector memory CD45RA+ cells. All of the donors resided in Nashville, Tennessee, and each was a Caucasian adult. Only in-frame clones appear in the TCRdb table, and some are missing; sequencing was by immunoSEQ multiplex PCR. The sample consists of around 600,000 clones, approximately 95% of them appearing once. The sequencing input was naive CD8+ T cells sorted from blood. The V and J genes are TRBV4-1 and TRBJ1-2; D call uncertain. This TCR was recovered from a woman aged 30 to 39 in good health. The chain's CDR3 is CASSHGPNYGYTF. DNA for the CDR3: TGCGCCAGCAGCCATGGACCGAACTATGGCTACACCTTC.